One sample yielded the 28 T cell receptor beta chains listed below, sequenced in a study of regulatory T cells in long-lasting Graves disease. To make TCR beta libraries, researchers used iRepertoire HTBI primers and Arm-PCR of CDR3 regions. TCRdb analysed the multiplex PCR reads with MiXCR anew, one entry per CDR3 protein. The sample lists about 400,000 distinct CDR3 sequences, 15% occurring once. The time point here: newly diagnosed GD, antithyroid drugs for less than 3 months. RNA extracted from PBMCs served as the sequencing template. Sequenced here: peripheral blood mononuclear cells (PBMCs), sampled at new diagnosis, from a patient treated with antithyroid drugs. The receptors shown here come from a female donor with Graves disease.

The CDR3 nucleotides are TGTGCCAGCAGTCCCAGGGCGAAGGGCGAGCAGTACTTC. Translation: CASSPRAKGEQYF. The chain combines TRBV27 with TRBJ2-7; D might be TRBD1 (5 bases). Germline V gives CDR1 MNHEY, CDR2 SMNVEV (reference sequence). The CDR3 is 13 amino acids. V lost 5 bases and J lost 6, with 14 bases in between.

This clonotype showed up many times. The rearrangement links TRBV10-1 to TRBJ2-7; 9 nucleotides match TRBD1. J lost 5 bases, V lost 6 bases, and 17 bases had no gene match. This CDR3 is built from 17 residues. Germline V gives CDR1 WNHNN, CDR2 SYGVQD (reference sequence). The CDR3, as DNA: TGCGCCAGCAGCGAAAACTTGGCTGGACAGGGGAGCCACGAGCAGTACTTC. This codes for CASSENLAGQGSHEQYF.

This clonotype was seen a few times. A clone one base away is much larger, so this may be a read error. V is TRBV6-1 and J is TRBJ1-6; D possibly corresponds to TRBD1 (5 bases). The CDR3 length is 15 residues. Germline CDR1 reads MNHNS; CDR2 reads SASEGT. The CDR3 loop reads CAGSEPGRTNSPLHF. Here the CDR3 DNA reads TGTGCCGGCAGTGAACCGGGACGGACTAATTCACCCCTCCACTTT.

Comments on this clonotype: It is likely a read error: a sequence one base away is far more abundant. J is TRBJ2-1 and V is TRBV20-1, with 10 bases lining up with TRBD2. Germline loops: CDR1 DFQATT, CDR2 SNEGSKA (reference sequence). The CDR3 contains 15 residues. J lost 10 bases, V lost 0 bases, and 9 bases had no gene match. CDR3 region: CSARDTSGASYEQFF. In nucleotides, the CDR3 is TGCAGTGCTAGAGATACTAGCGGGGCCTCCTACGAGCAGTTCTTC.

This chain links TRBV27 with TRBJ1-1; tentative D call: TRBD1 (6 bases). This CDR3 contains 13 residues. V lost 7 bases to trimming and J lost 2 bases, with 11 bases between them. Germline CDR1 reads MNHEY; CDR2 reads SMNVEV (reference sequence). CDR3 DNA: TGTGCCAGCACCTCCAGGGGAAACACTGAAGCTTTCTTT. Amino acids: CASTSRGNTEAFF.

This clonotype was picked up many times. This chain links TRBV20-1 with TRBJ1-1; D not certain. The CDR3 sequence is 12 residues long. Germline CDR1 DFQATT, CDR2 SNEGSKA (reference sequence). V was clipped by 0 bases and J by 5 bases, with 7 bases between them. CDR3 in DNA: TGCAGTGCTAGAGAGTGGGTAACTGAAGCTTTCTTT. Protein product: CSAREWVTEAFF.

This clonotype has at least ten counts. A junction boundary mismatches the germline segment, possibly from a read error. This chain joins TRBV12-3 or TRBV12-4 and TRBJ1-1, with a tentative D call TRBD1 (6 bases). CDR3 length: 15 residues. This CDR3 is CASSFNRETDTETFF. Written as DNA, the CDR3 is TGTGCCAGCAGTTTTAACAGGGAGACGGACACTGAAACTTTCTTT.

The table lists this clonotype with a few counts. The chain is built from TRBV18 and TRBJ2-5; D remains ambiguous. This CDR3 is built from 14 residues. The germline V gene has CDR1 KGHSH and CDR2 LQKENI. V was clipped by 1 base and J by 0 bases, with 6 bases between them. CDR3 DNA sequence: TGTGCCAGCTCACCACTGGGATACCAAGAGACCCAGTACTTC. It yields the protein CASSPLGYQETQYF.

In its sample, this clonotype was seen many times. The V and J genes are TRBV27 and TRBJ2-7; 10 nucleotides align to TRBD2. This CDR3 region has 14 residues. The germline V gene has CDR1 MNHEY and CDR2 SMNVEV (reference sequence). The junction had 5 bases not matched to a gene; V was cut back by 5 bases and J by 4 bases. CDR3 residues: CASSRTSGVYEQYF. DNA for the CDR3: TGTGCCAGCAGTCGGACTAGCGGAGTATACGAGCAGTACTTC.

The V and J genes are TRBV10-1 and TRBJ2-3; D remains ambiguous. Germline V gives CDR1 WNHNN, CDR2 SYGVQD (reference sequence). Trimming shortened V by 6 bases and J by 5 bases, and 9 bases separated the two germline ends. This CDR3 region has 12 residues. CDR3 sequence: CASSGSGDTQYF. The CDR3 coding sequence is TGCGCCAGCAGCGGGTCCGGAGATACGCAGTATTTT.

This clonotype was counted at least ten times. The chain links TRBV6-2 or TRBV6-3 to TRBJ2-1; no firm D call. Germline loops: CDR1 MNHEY, CDR2 SVGEGT. The CDR3 covers 12 residues. Trimming stripped 0 bases from V and 8 bases from J, with 5 bases between. The CDR3 loop is CASSYSRDEQFF. CDR3 nucleotides: TGTGCCAGCAGTTACTCCCGGGATGAGCAGTTCTTC.

The sample holds many counts of this clonotype. A junction boundary mismatches the germline segment, possibly from a read error. The V call is TRBV7-7, the J call TRBJ2-1; D is ambiguous. The CDR3 covers 17 residues. CDR1 is SSHAT and CDR2 is FNYEAQ in the germline V gene (reference sequence). This CDR3 reads CASSLAEGEIPYNEQFF. The CDR3 coding sequence is TGTGCTAGCAGCTTAGCTGAAGGCGAGATTCCGTACAATGAGCAGTTCTTC.

The sample holds a few counts of this clonotype. It is likely a read error: a sequence one base away is far more abundant. V and J are TRBV6-2 or TRBV6-3 and TRBJ1-4, with D uncertain. Trimming took 0 bases from V and 4 from J, leaving 3 bases between them. CDR1 is MNHEY, CDR2 SVGEGT, per germline. This CDR3 spans 13 amino acids. The CDR3, as DNA: TGTGCCAGCAGTTACTCGGGTAATGAAAAACTGTTTTTT. It specifies CASSYSGNEKLFF.

In this sample, this clonotype turned up many times. The chain has TRBV3-1 and TRBJ2-1; possibly TRBD1 for D (5 bases). The germline V gene encodes CDR1 LGHDT and CDR2 YNNKEL (reference sequence). The CDR3 spans 14 residues. V lost 1 base and J 6 bases, leaving 10 bases between the germline ends. The CDR3 DNA sequence: TGTGCCAGCAGCCAAGGACAGCGCTTCAATGAGCAGTTCTTC. As protein: CASSQGQRFNEQFF.

Many counts were recorded for this clonotype. The genes are TRBV6-5 and TRBJ2-1; the D is unclear. V lost 4 bases and J lost 9, with 4 bases in between. Germline CDR1 reads MNHEY; CDR2 reads SVGAGI. The CDR3 has 10 residues. CDR3 protein: CASSSTEQFF. The CDR3 nucleotides read TGTGCCAGCAGTTCCACTGAGCAGTTCTTC.

This clonotype has only a few counts. The chain has TRBV27 and TRBJ1-2; perhaps TRBD1 as D (5 bases). V was clipped by 8 bases and J by 3 bases, with 13 bases between them. CDR1 and CDR2 from the germline V gene are MNHEY and SMNVEV (reference sequence). The CDR3 contains 13 residues. The CDR3 reads CASGGGGHYGYTF. The CDR3 coding sequence is TGTGCCAGCGGCGGGGGGGGTCACTATGGCTACACCTTC.

The chain is built from TRBV6-8 and TRBJ2-1, with 7 positions matching TRBD2. V trimming: 6 bases; J trimming: 3 bases; junction bases outside the gene matches: 8. Germline lookup yields CDR1 MNHGY and CDR2 SAAAGT. CDR3 length: 15 amino acids. CDR3 residues: CASSHPSGDYNEQFF. In DNA form, the CDR3 reads TGTGCCAGCAGCCACCCCAGCGGGGACTACAATGAGCAGTTCTTC.

This clonotype was seen repeatedly, ten times or more. The germline gene is not matched at one end of the junction; a read error may be the cause. J is TRBJ2-1 and V is TRBV7-7; D is uncertain. CDR3 length: 15 amino acids. Germline V gives CDR1 SSHAT, CDR2 FNYEAQ (reference sequence). CDR3 protein: CASSLGKVRVNEQFF. CDR3 coding DNA: TGTGCTAGCAGCTTGGGCAAGGTTAGGGTTAATGAGCAGTTCTTC.

This clonotype was seen many times. Its ends do not fully match the called genes, so a read error is possible. The J gene is TRBJ1-3, the V gene TRBV6-1; the D gene is possibly TRBD1 (5 bases). The CDR3 covers 16 residues. From germline, CDR1 is MNHNS and CDR2 SASEGT. The CDR3 protein is CASSEGWTEYPWGLIF. CDR3 DNA: TGTGCCAGCAGTGAGGGATGGACCGAATACCCTTGGGGCCTTATATTT.

Many counts were recorded for this clonotype. The chain couples TRBV9 to TRBJ1-3; D is perhaps TRBD1 (5 bases). From germline, CDR1 is SGDLS and CDR2 YYNGEE. The germline V and J ends were trimmed by 3 bases and 0 bases, with 10 bases remaining between them. The CDR3 length is 15 residues. The CDR3 spells CASSATVSSGNTIYF. The DNA for the CDR3 is TGTGCCAGCAGCGCGACAGTCAGCTCTGGAAACACCATATATTTT.

This clonotype was observed many times. V and J are TRBV5-1 and TRBJ2-3; 9 bases agree with TRBD2. Per the germline V gene, CDR1 is SGHRS and CDR2 is YFSETQ. The CDR3 is made up of 14 amino acids. V shed 4 bases, J shed 6 bases, and the junction held 6 bases outside the gene matches. The CDR3 sequence: CASSRPLAGDTQYF. Written as DNA, the CDR3 is TGCGCCAGCAGCCGTCCCCTAGCGGGGGATACGCAGTATTTT.

In this sample, this clonotype turned up a few times. The chain recombines TRBV9 with TRBJ2-6; 13 bases are a match to TRBD2. The CDR3 covers 18 residues. The ends lost 4 bases at V and 4 bases at J; junction bases unmatched: 8. CDR1 is SGDLS, CDR2 YYNGEE, per germline. In nucleotides, the CDR3 is TGTGCCAGCAGCTCAAGACTAGCGGGAGGTCCCGGGGCCAACGTCCTGACTTTC. Encoded protein: CASSSRLAGGPGANVLTF. The complete variable domain, with remaining parts taken from reference TRBV9 and TRBJ2-6, reads DSGVTQTPKHLITATGQRVTLRCSPRSGDLSVYWYQQSLDQGLQFLIQYYNGEERAKGNILERFSAQQFPDLHSELNLSSLELGDSALYFCASSSRLAGGPGANVLTFGAGSRLTVL.

This clonotype has more than one count but fewer than ten. The J gene is TRBJ2-5, the V gene TRBV12-3 or TRBV12-4, with 8 bases fitting TRBD2. J lost 4 bases, V lost 3 bases, and 4 bases had no gene match. This CDR3 spans 14 amino acids. CDR3 sequence: CASSLSGSGETQYF. DNA of the CDR3: TGTGCCAGCAGTTTGAGCGGGAGTGGAGAGACCCAGTACTTC.

This clonotype was detected only a few times. This rearrangement joins TRBV27 to TRBJ1-2; no definite D call. In germline, CDR1 is MNHEY, CDR2 SMNVEV (reference sequence). Trimming stripped 3 bases from V and 8 bases from J, with 16 bases between. This CDR3 has 14 residues. As DNA, the CDR3 is TGTGCCAGCAGTTTGAACCCCGGCGGGAACGGCTACACCTTC. Amino acids: CASSLNPGGNGYTF.

This clonotype was recorded many times. This sequence joins TRBV28 and TRBJ2-3, with TRBD2 as a possible D gene (6 bases). The CDR3 is made up of 16 amino acids. From germline, CDR1 is MDHEN and CDR2 SYDVKM. With 3 bases removed from V and 0 bases from J, the gap between germline ends came to 13 bases. In DNA form, the CDR3 reads TGTGCCAGCAGTTTCCCTACTAGCAGTAGCACAGATACGCAGTATTTT. It is translated as CASSFPTSSSTDTQYF.

This clonotype appeared a few times. The chain carries TRBV4-1 and TRBJ1-5; no clear D gene. Germline V gene lookup returns CDR1 MGHRA and CDR2 YSYEKL. CDR3 size: 16 residues. The V end was cut by 1 base, the J end by 0 bases, with 10 bases between. The CDR3, as DNA: TGCGCCAGCAGCCAAGGTGGAGGGTATAGCAATCAGCCCCAGCATTTT. Translation: CASSQGGGYSNQPQHF.

This chain connects TRBV19 to TRBJ1-1; D might be TRBD1 (5 bases). The length of the CDR3 is 15 residues. Germline lookup yields CDR1 LNHDA and CDR2 SQIVND (reference sequence). The V gene lost 1 base and the J gene lost 4 bases, with 13 bases spanning the gap. The CDR3 nucleotides read TGTGCCAGTAGTATAGTATCTACGGGGGGCACTGAAGCTTTCTTT. Protein product: CASSIVSTGGTEAFF. The full variable domain, rest sourced from reference TRBV19 and TRBJ1-1, is DGGITQSPKYLFRKEGQNVTLSCEQNLNHDAMYWYRQDPGQGLRLIYYSQIVNDFQKGDIAEGYSVSREKKESFPLTVTSAQKNPTAFYLCASSIVSTGGTEAFFGQGTRLTVV.

As for this clonotype: Its ends do not fully match the called genes, so a read error is possible. This sequence joins TRBV20-1 and TRBJ2-7, with 8 nucleotides matching TRBD2. Germline V CDR1 and CDR2: DFQATT, SNEGSKA (reference sequence). The CDR3 consists of 15 residues. The CDR3: CSAGDQAGAAYEQYF. The CDR3 nucleotides are TGCAGTGCTGGAGATCAAGCGGGGGCCGCCTACGAGCAGTACTTC.